A single sample is the source of the 9 T cell receptor beta chains below, sequenced in a study of T cell responses to AZD1222 COVID-19 vaccine. TCRdb's table, derived via immunoSEQ multiplex PCR, lists solely in-frame clones and lacks some. Among some 120,000 clones listed, approximately 85% were seen once. The sample was peripheral blood, taken on day 0 of AZD1222 vaccination. The receptors were sampled from an adult in good health.

The chain has TRBV10-2 and TRBJ2-2, with D tentatively TRBD2 (6 bases). V gave up 3 bases and J gave up 6 bases, with 14 bases separating them. The CDR3 spans 15 residues. In germline, CDR1 is WSHSY, CDR2 SAAADI. The CDR3 sequence: CASSDRLGGPGELFF. The DNA of the CDR3 is TGCGCCAGCAGTGATCGACTAGGAGGTCCCGGGGAGCTGTTTTTT.

CDR3 sequence reads: CASSLSGGMGYNEQFF. The DNA of the CDR3 is TGTGCCAGCAGTTTATCGGGGGGTATGGGCTACAATGAGCAGTTCTTC. V is TRBV28 and J is TRBJ2-1; 7 bases map to TRBD2. This CDR3 comprises 16 residues. Germline V gene sequence: CDR1 MDHEN, CDR2 SYDVKM. V shed 1 base and J 3 bases; nucleotides not matched to a gene: 6.

The sample holds a few counts of this clone. The chain has TRBV4-1 and TRBJ2-5; D may be TRBD1 or TRBD2 (5 bases each). Between the trimmed V and J ends, which lost 2 bases and 0 bases, there was a span of 13 bases. The germline CDR1 and CDR2 sequences are MGHRA and YSYEKL. The CDR3 extends over 16 amino acids. CDR3 amino acids: CASSQPGKRDQETQYF. The DNA for the CDR3 is TGCGCCAGCAGCCAACCAGGGAAGAGGGACCAAGAGACCCAGTACTTC.

The chain combines TRBV4-1 with TRBJ1-1, with D hard to call. Looked up from germline, CDR1 is MGHRA and CDR2 is YSYEKL. V shed 5 bases and J shed 1 base, with 11 bases lying between them. The CDR3 totals 14 residues. The CDR3, as DNA: TGCGCCAGCAGCTTTCCAGAAAAGAACACTGAAGCTTTCTTT. Its protein product is CASSFPEKNTEAFF.

The chain recombines TRBV7-6 with TRBJ2-3, with 11 positions matching TRBD2. The CDR3 runs 18 residues. The junction had 15 bases not matched to a gene; V was cut back by 5 bases and J by 5 bases. Germline V gene sequence: CDR1 SGHVS, CDR2 FNYEAQ. CDR3 sequence reads: CASSPKTLAGVGLDTQYF. CDR3 coding DNA: TGTGCCAGCAGCCCAAAAACACTAGCGGGAGTTGGTTTAGATACGCAGTATTTT.

This clone came up once. V is TRBV5-1 and J is TRBJ1-1; TRBD1 matches at 8 bases. The CDR3 sequence is 18 residues long. Germline CDR1 is SGHRS and CDR2 is YFSETQ. V was pared by 1 base and J by 1 base, with 12 bases of the junction left unmatched. Here the CDR3 DNA reads TGCGCCAGCAGCTTGCCCGCGAGCTCCGGGACAGGGAACACTGAAGCTTTCTTT. Translation: CASSLPASSGTGNTEAFF.

This chain links TRBV28 with TRBJ1-2, with unresolved D. Trimming left V 2 bases short and J 4 bases short, with 5 bases between. There are 12 residues in the CDR3. The V gene's germline CDR1 is MDHEN and CDR2 SYDVKM. CDR3 coding DNA: TGTGCCAGCAGTTTACAGAGCTATGGCTACACCTTC. Amino acid sequence: CASSLQSYGYTF.

The V gene is TRBV6-4, the J gene TRBJ2-1; a possible D gene is TRBD1 (7 bases). Germline V gene sequence: CDR1 MRHNA, CDR2 SNTAGT. The CDR3 sequence is 14 residues long. The V gene lost 3 bases and the J gene lost 4 bases, with 10 bases spanning the gap. The CDR3 protein is CASSEEGAYNEQFF. As DNA, the CDR3 is TGTGCCAGCAGTGAGGAGGGGGCATACAATGAGCAGTTCTTC.

The chain couples TRBV6-6 to TRBJ1-2, with 8 bases lining up with TRBD1. The CDR3 loop spans 14 amino acids. From germline, CDR1 is MNHNY and CDR2 SVGAGI (reference sequence). Trimming took 4 bases from V and 2 from J; bases not matched to a gene: 3. CDR3 sequence (DNA): TGTGCCAGCAGTTCCCGGACAGGGAACTATGGCTACACCTTC. Amino acids: CASSSRTGNYGYTF.